This T cell receptor (beta chain) was found in a study of shared clonotypes between healthy human individuals. The study, taken as a whole, reports: Clonotypes shared by all four donors outscored non-shared clonotypes in generation probability. The diversity represented, both genetic and in exposure history, was limited by few donors.

The data were produced by immunoSEQ multiplex PCR, yet TCRdb's version contains in-frame clones alone and is incomplete. This table holds some 2.4 million clones, 80% to 95% found once. A remark on this clone: As yet, its antigen is unknown.

Germline V gene data show CDR1 as SGHRS and CDR2 as YFSETQ. The CDR3 is 15 residues long. Trimming pared 3 bases from V and 2 bases from J, leaving 14 bases between. The chain joins TRBV5-1 to TRBJ1-1; weak D call: TRBD1 (6 bases). Sequencing was done on a sample of naive CD4+ T cells from PBMCs. Subset indicated: CD45RA+ positively selected. The source of this sequence is a man between 18 and 35 years old in good health. Some clones in this sample may be carry-over from other donors' samples. DNA of the CDR3: TGCGCCAGCAGCTACCTGGCGGGGGCTAACACTGAAGCTTTCTTT. It yields the protein CASSYLAGANTEAFF.